Below, 7 T cell receptor beta chains from the same sample are listed, as sequenced in a study of identical twins. TCRdb reanalysed the 5' RACE reads using MiXCR and keeps one entry per CDR3 protein. The sample comprises 410,000 or so distinct CDR3 sequences, 18% of which are singletons, and roughly 12% rests with the top ten. Sequencing input: naive T cells sorted from blood. These receptors originate from a man aged 45-65 years in good health.

This clonotype has a handful of counts. The chain recombines TRBV10-3 with TRBJ2-5; 10 bases line up with TRBD2. V dropped 5 bases and J dropped 7; count of bases not matched to a gene: 7. The CDR3 runs 14 residues. Germline V gives CDR1 ENHRY, CDR2 SYGVKD. The CDR3 is CAISLAGGGGTQYF. The CDR3 nucleotides read TGTGCCATCAGTTTAGCGGGAGGAGGTGGGACCCAGTACTTC.

This clonotype was seen at least ten times. The rearrangement links TRBV27 to TRBJ1-1; D is undetermined. The CDR3 sequence is 14 residues long. V lost 0 bases, J lost 4 bases, and 9 bases lay in between. Germline V gives CDR1 MNHEY, CDR2 SMNVEV (reference sequence). In DNA form, the CDR3 reads TGTGCCAGCAGTTTATCCGGGGTAGGCACTGAAGCTTTCTTT. Protein: CASSLSGVGTEAFF.

This clonotype was observed a few times. This may be a read error: a much more frequent sequence differs by one nucleotide. The chain recombines TRBV7-9 with TRBJ1-2; D uncertain. This CDR3 contains 13 residues. Germline-derived CDR1 and CDR2 are SEHNR and FQNEAQ (reference sequence). This chain's CDR3 is CASSLAGLNGCTF. The CDR3 nucleotides read TGTGCCAGCAGCTTAGCAGGGCTTAATGGCTGCACCTTC.

The chain uses TRBV30 and TRBJ2-1; 13 nucleotides align to TRBD2. Trimming at V came to 4 bases and at J to 8 bases, leaving 5 bases not matched to a gene. The CDR3 has 14 amino acids. Germline CDR1 GTSNPN, CDR2 SVGIG (reference sequence). The CDR3 DNA follows: TGTGCCTGGAACTTGGGACTAGCGGGACATGAGCAGTTCTTC. Amino acid sequence: CAWNLGLAGHEQFF.

This clonotype was counted a few times. The rearrangement links TRBV6-5 to TRBJ2-6, with a possible D match to TRBD1 (5 bases). Per the germline V gene, CDR1 is MNHEY and CDR2 is SVGAGI. There are 16 residues in the CDR3. V was clipped by 2 bases and J by 2 bases, with 10 bases between them. The CDR3 sequence is CASSYRQGAGANVLTF. CDR3 bases: TGTGCCAGCAGTTACAGGCAAGGGGCTGGGGCCAACGTCCTGACTTTC.

This clonotype has just a few counts. The rearrangement joins TRBV12-3 or TRBV12-4 to TRBJ2-1, with D perhaps matching TRBD1 or TRBD2 (6 bases each). The CDR3 loop spans 15 amino acids. The ends were cut back, 5 bases at V and 6 bases at J, with 17 bases in the middle. The CDR3 DNA reads as TGTGCCAGCAGTGCGGGACACCCTCCGGGCAATGAGCAGTTCTTC. Protein: CASSAGHPPGNEQFF.

At least ten counts were recorded for this clonotype. V gene TRBV4-1 combines with J gene TRBJ2-1; 11 nucleotides line up with TRBD2. The V segment lost 1 base and the J segment 2 bases; nucleotides outside the gene matches: 4. This CDR3 comprises 17 residues. CDR1 is MGHRA and CDR2 is YSYEKL in the germline V gene. The CDR3 protein is CASSQGGGLAAYNEQFF. In DNA, the CDR3 is TGCGCCAGCAGCCAAGGAGGGGGACTAGCGGCCTACAATGAGCAGTTCTTC.